This T cell receptor (beta chain) was captured in a study of blood T cell repertoires in COVID-19. Study at large: Material from acute and convalescent COVID-19 was sourced from the United States, Italy and Spain. T cells, B-cell-depleted T cells, or PBMCs provided the cDNA or gDNA that served as material.

The cohort comprised adults aged about 18 to 89 years residing in approximately 25 US areas. Method: immunoSEQ multiplex PCR; TCRdb's copy keeps in-frame clones and lacks some. Of 300,000 to 400,000 clones listed, 80% to 90% are singletons. From germline, CDR1 is LGHDT and CDR2 YNNKEL (reference sequence). Trimming took 1 base from V and 1 from J, leaving 7 bases between them. This CDR3 is built from 14 residues. A word on this clone: This sample also contains other DNA sequences that code for the same CDR3.

This TCR was sampled from a woman in her thirties or forties with acute COVID-19. The sample was PBMCs or T cells enriched from blood (not recorded which). The chain combines TRBV3-1 (or the pseudogene TRBV3-2) with TRBJ1-1; maybe TRBD1 (5 bases). CDR3 sequence reads: CASSQAGGNTEAFF. The CDR3 coding sequence is TGTGCCAGCAGCCAAGCGGGGGGGAACACTGAAGCTTTCTTT.